These 19 T cell receptor gamma chains came from one sample sequenced in a study of gamma delta lymphoproliferative disorders and STAT genes. PBMCs from patients and controls supplied the genomic DNA for sequencing. TCRdb ran CATT on the multiplex PCR reads. Here the sample spans about 1,200 gamma-chain clones, under 15% being singletons. Sequenced input: blood. These receptors all come from a human donor in good health.

This clone is labeled medium-sized. The chain employs TRGV5 and TRGJ1 or TRGJ2. The J gene is absent in TCRdb and was assigned here via DNA matching to germline. V shed 3 bases, J shed 2 bases, and the junction held 4 bases outside the gene matches. This CDR3 region has 13 residues. Germline V CDR1 and CDR2: VINAFY, YDVSNSKD. The CDR3 DNA reads TGTGCCACCTGGGACGGCGATTATTATAAGAAACTCTTT. Translated: CATWDGDYYKKLF.

In this sample, this clone is large. The J gene is TRGJP1, the V gene TRGV8. Matching the DNA to germline supplied the J gene, which TCRdb does not give. The CDR3 sequence is 15 residues long. The V gene's germline CDR1 is VENAVY and CDR2 YDSYNSRV. V lost 0 bases, J lost 7 bases, and 8 bases stayed unmatched. The CDR3 here is CATWDRRSYGWFKIF. As DNA, the CDR3 is TGTGCCACCTGGGATAGGAGGTCATATGGTTGGTTCAAGATATTT.

By proportion, this clone is medium-sized. The V gene is TRGV4, the J gene TRGJ1 or TRGJ2. The J gene, left out of TCRdb, was set here by checking the DNA against germline. The junction had 5 bases not matched to a gene; V was cut back by 1 base and J by 5 bases. The germline V gene has CDR1 EGSTGY and CDR2 YDSYTSSV. The CDR3 length is 13 residues. Here the CDR3 reads CATWDGSDYKKLF. The CDR3 DNA sequence: TGTGCCACCTGGGATGGCTCCGATTATAAGAAACTCTTT.

Worth noting for this clone: No DNA is shown, since the ends of the CDR3 on it are uncertain; the CDR3 is the one TCRdb lists. The J gene went uncalled, whereas the V gene is TRGV2. The CDR3 spans 18 residues, counting both ends. CDR1 and CDR2 from the germline V gene are EGSNGY and YDSYNSKV. CDR3 sequence reads: CATHFYSIRNSLAVEQHF.

V is TRGV8 and J is TRGJ1 or TRGJ2. Here the J gene came from matching the DNA to germline, since TCRdb omits it. Germline lookup yields CDR1 VENAVY and CDR2 YDSYNSRV. The junction had 10 bases not matched to a gene; V was cut back by 2 bases and J by 0 bases. CDR3 length: 16 residues. CDR3 sequence reads: CATWDKVFGNYYKKLF. In DNA form, the CDR3 reads TGTGCCACCTGGGATAAGGTATTTGGGAATTATTATAAGAAACTCTTT.

Judged by abundance, this clone is large. This sequence joins TRGV2 and TRGJP2. No J segment appears in TCRdb, so it was assigned here by matching the sequence to germline. CDR1 is EGSNGY, CDR2 YDSYNSKV, per germline. The length of the CDR3 is 16 residues. V lost 0 bases and J lost 5; bases outside the gene matches: 9. The CDR3 here is CATWDGPGRSDWIKTF. The CDR3 region has the DNA TGTGCCACCTGGGACGGGCCCGGGAGGAGTGATTGGATCAAGACGTTT.

Worth noting for this clone: The DNA is omitted, as the CDR3 cannot be located on it reliably, and the CDR3 follows TCRdb's listing. For the V gene the call is TRGV8; the J gene has no call. The CDR3 sequence runs 18 residues, both termini included. Per the germline V gene, CDR1 is VENAVY and CDR2 is YDSYNSRV. CDR3 in amino acids: CATWDFIIRNSLAVEQHF.

By share of the sample, this clone is medium-sized. The CDR3 nucleotides read TGTGCCACCTGGGATGGGAATAAGAAACTCTTT. Protein sequence: CATWDGNKKLF. The rearrangement links TRGV4 to TRGJ1 or TRGJ2. As TCRdb names no J gene, one was assigned here on the basis of a DNA match to germline. With 0 bases clipped from V and 8 bases from J, the junction kept 1 base outside the gene matches. CDR1 and CDR2 from the germline V gene are EGSTGY and YDSYTSSV. The CDR3 extends over 11 amino acids.

V is TRGV10 and J is TRGJP1. No J segment appears in TCRdb, so it was assigned here by matching the sequence to germline. TRGV10 is flagged as an ORF with uncertain function. With 8 bases clipped from V and 6 bases from J, the junction kept 16 bases outside the gene matches. The CDR3 extends over 16 amino acids. The CDR3 loop is CAAWDSPGAAGWFKIF. Here the CDR3 DNA reads TGTGCTGCGTGGGACTCCCCGGGGGCGGCTGGTTGGTTCAAGATATTT.

CDR3 nucleotide sequence: TGTGCCACCTGGGACGGGTACCCTTTATTAAAGAAACTCTTT. This gives the protein CATWDGYPLLKKLF. J is TRGJ1 or TRGJ2 and V is TRGV2. As TCRdb names no J gene, one was assigned here on the basis of a DNA match to germline. With 0 bases clipped from V and 10 bases from J, the junction kept 12 bases outside the gene matches. The CDR3 length is 14 residues. From germline, CDR1 is EGSNGY and CDR2 YDSYNSKV.

In this sample, this clone is medium-sized. The chain links TRGV8 to TRGJ1 or TRGJ2. TCRdb is silent on the J gene; assignment here came from matching the DNA to germline. V lost 2 bases and J lost 3; bases outside the gene matches: 13. Germline V CDR1 and CDR2: VENAVY, YDSYNSRV. This CDR3 has 16 amino acids. The DNA of the CDR3 is TGTGCCACCTGGGATATTTTCGGATTGTGTTATTATAAGAAACTCTTT. Protein product: CATWDIFGLCYYKKLF.

This clone is medium-sized within its sample. Because the CDR3's place on the DNA is in doubt, the DNA is left out and the CDR3 is given as listed by TCRdb. V gene TRGV11 was called; the J gene was not. TRGV11 is treated as an ORF (open reading frame) with a function not yet certain. The CDR3 numbers 19 amino acids, ends counted. CDR3: CTTVPAGLGTPPGYYKKLF.

This clone is judged medium-sized. This chain joins TRGV2 and TRGJ1 or TRGJ2. TCRdb records no J gene; here it was assigned by comparing the DNA to germline. The germline gives CDR1 EGSNGY, CDR2 YDSYNSKV. V shed 0 bases and J 6 bases; nucleotides not matched to a gene: 5. The CDR3 is made up of 13 amino acids. In DNA form, the CDR3 reads TGTGCCACCTGGGACGGGCGTGGTTATAAGAAACTCTTT. Protein product: CATWDGRGYKKLF.

By frequency in the sample, this clone is medium-sized. The chain combines TRGV2 with TRGJ1 or TRGJ2. TCRdb carries no J gene annotation; the J gene was assigned here by matching the DNA with germline. Germline trimming cut 0 bases from V and 9 bases from J; bases unmatched to any gene: 5. The CDR3 length is 12 residues. CDR1 and CDR2 (germline): EGSNGY, YDSYNSKV. The CDR3 loop reads CATWDGPGKKLF. The CDR3 bases are TGTGCCACCTGGGACGGGCCGGGTAAGAAACTCTTT.

This clone is classed as medium-sized (0.01 to 0.1%). The chain is built from TRGV9 and TRGJP2. The J gene was not available in TCRdb and was assigned here by matching the DNA to germline segments. With 2 bases clipped from V and 4 bases from J, the junction kept 7 bases outside the gene matches. In germline, CDR1 is GITISATS, CDR2 ISYDGTV (reference sequence). There are 15 residues in the CDR3. As DNA, the CDR3 is TGTGCCTTGTGGGAGGAATCCTATAGTGATTGGATCAAGACGTTT. Translating gives CALWEESYSDWIKTF.

This clone is classed as large. The same CDR3 can be traced to other DNA sequences in this sample. The rearrangement links TRGV10 to TRGJ1 or TRGJ2. The J gene, missing from TCRdb, was assigned here through DNA to germline matching. TRGV10 is known as an ORF, though its function is uncertain. Unmatched junction bases numbered 6, after V lost 8 bases and J lost 4 bases. This CDR3 spans 12 amino acids. This chain's CDR3 is CAAWDLYYKKLF. In nucleotides, the CDR3 is TGTGCTGCGTGGGACCTCTATTATAAGAAACTCTTT.

This clone is labeled large. This chain joins TRGV10 and TRGJ1 or TRGJ2. TCRdb leaves out the J gene; it was filled in here by matching the DNA to germline. TRGV10 is classed as an ORF, of uncertain function. The V and J ends lost 8 bases and 0 bases, in that order; junction bases with no gene match: 11. The CDR3 spans 15 residues. The CDR3 DNA is TGTGCTGCGTGGGATTCGTCGCGGAATTATTATAAGAAACTCTTT. Protein sequence: CAAWDSSRNYYKKLF.

Judged by abundance, this clone is large. The chain employs TRGV3 and TRGJP1. The J gene was missing in TCRdb and was found by matching the end of the DNA to germline. V shed 0 bases, J shed 2 bases, and the junction held 9 bases outside the gene matches. This CDR3 comprises 17 residues. The V gene's germline CDR1 is VTNTFY and CDR2 YDVSTARD (reference sequence). In DNA, the CDR3 is TGTGCCACCTGGGACAGGTGTTGGGGAACCACTGGTTGGTTCAAGATATTT. Translating gives CATWDRCWGTTGWFKIF.

This clone is medium-sized. The chain combines TRGV10 with TRGJP1. No J gene was available from TCRdb, and it was assigned here by a germline match of the DNA. TRGV10 falls under the ORF class, with uncertain function. The V and J ends lost 8 bases and 0 bases, in that order; junction bases with no gene match: 4. CDR3 length: 14 amino acids. CDR3 protein: CAAWEDTTGWFKIF. The CDR3 coding sequence is TGTGCTGCGTGGGAAGATACCACTGGTTGGTTCAAGATATTT.